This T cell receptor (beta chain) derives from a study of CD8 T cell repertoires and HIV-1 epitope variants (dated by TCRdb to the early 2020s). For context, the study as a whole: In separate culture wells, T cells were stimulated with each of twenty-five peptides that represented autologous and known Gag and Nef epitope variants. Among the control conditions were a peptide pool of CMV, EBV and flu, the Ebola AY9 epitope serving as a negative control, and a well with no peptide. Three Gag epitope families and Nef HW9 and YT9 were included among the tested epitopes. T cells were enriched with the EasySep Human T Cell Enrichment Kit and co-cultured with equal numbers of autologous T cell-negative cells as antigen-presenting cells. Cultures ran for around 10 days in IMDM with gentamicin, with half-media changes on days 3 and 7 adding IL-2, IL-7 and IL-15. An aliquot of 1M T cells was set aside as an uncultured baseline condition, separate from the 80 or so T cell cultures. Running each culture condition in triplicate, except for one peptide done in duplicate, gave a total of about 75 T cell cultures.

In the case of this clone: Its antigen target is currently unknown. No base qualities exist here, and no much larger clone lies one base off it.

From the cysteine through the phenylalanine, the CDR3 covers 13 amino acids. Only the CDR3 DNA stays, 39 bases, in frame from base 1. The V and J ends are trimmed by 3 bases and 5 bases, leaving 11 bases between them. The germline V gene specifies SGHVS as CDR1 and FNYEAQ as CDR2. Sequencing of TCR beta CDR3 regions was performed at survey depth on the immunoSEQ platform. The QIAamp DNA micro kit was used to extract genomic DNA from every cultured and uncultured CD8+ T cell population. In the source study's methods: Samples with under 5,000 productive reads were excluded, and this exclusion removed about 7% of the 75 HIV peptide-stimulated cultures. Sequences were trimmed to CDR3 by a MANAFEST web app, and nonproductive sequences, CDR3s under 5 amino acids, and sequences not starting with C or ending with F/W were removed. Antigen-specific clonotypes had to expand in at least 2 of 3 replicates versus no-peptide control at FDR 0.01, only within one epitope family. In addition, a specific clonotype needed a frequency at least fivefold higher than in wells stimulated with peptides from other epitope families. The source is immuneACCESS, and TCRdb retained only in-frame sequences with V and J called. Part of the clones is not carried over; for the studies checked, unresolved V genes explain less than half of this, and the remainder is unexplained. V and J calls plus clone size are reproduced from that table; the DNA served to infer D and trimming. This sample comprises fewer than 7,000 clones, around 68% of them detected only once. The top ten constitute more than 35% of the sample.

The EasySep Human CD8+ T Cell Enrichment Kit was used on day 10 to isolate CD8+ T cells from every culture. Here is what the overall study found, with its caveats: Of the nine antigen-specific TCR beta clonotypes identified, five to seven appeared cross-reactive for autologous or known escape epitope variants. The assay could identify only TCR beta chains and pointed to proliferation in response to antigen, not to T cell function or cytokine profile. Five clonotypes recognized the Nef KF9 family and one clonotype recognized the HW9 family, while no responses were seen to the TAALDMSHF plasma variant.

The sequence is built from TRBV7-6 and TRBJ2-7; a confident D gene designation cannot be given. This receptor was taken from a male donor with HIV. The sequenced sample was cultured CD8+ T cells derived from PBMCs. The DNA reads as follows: TGTGCCAGCAGCTTGTACAGTTGGAACGAGCAGTACTTC. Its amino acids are CASSLYSWNEQYF.